Following are 24 T cell receptor beta chains from one sample sequenced in a study of CD8 T cells in Susac syndrome. Random-hexamer reverse transcription was applied to about 0.5 to 1 ug RNA. TCRdb reprocessed the immunoSEQ multiplex PCR reads with MiXCR, giving one entry per CDR3 protein. The table records 170,000 or so distinct CDR3 sequences, just under 95% of them present only once. What was sequenced was CD4+ T cells from PBMCs. Every receptor here comes from a human donor with Susac syndrome.

The chain links TRBV9 to TRBJ1-5; TRBD1 might be the D (5 bases). The CDR3 totals 17 residues. The V end was cut by 6 bases, the J end by 3 bases, with 22 bases between. The germline V gene encodes CDR1 SGDLS and CDR2 YYNGEE. The CDR3 protein is CASNGVGHRRSNQPQHF. CDR3 coding DNA: TGTGCCAGCAATGGGGTGGGGCACCGAAGGTCCAATCAGCCCCAGCATTTT. The whole variable domain, filled in from reference TRBV9 and TRBJ1-5, reads DSGVTQTPKHLITATGQRVTLRCSPRSGDLSVYWYQQSLDQGLQFLIQYYNGEERAKGNILERFSAQQFPDLHSELNLSSLELGDSALYFCASNGVGHRRSNQPQHFGDGTRLSIL.

The chain combines TRBV30 with TRBJ1-2; maybe TRBD1 (5 bases). The V end lost 0 bases, the J end lost 4 bases, and 12 bases lay between the germline ends. The CDR3 covers 14 residues. Germline CDR1 is GTSNPN and CDR2 is SVGIG (reference sequence). CDR3 coding DNA: TGTGCCTGGAGTGTCTACAAGGGGCCCTATGGCTACACCTTC. It is translated as CAWSVYKGPYGYTF.

The table lists this clonotype with a count of one. The V gene is TRBV12-3 or TRBV12-4, the J gene TRBJ2-7; D call uncertain. The V gene lost 6 bases and the J gene lost 4 bases, with 16 bases spanning the gap. This CDR3 is 14 amino acids long. In DNA form, the CDR3 reads TGTGCCAGCAGCCCCACCGGGCCCAGATACGAGCAGTACTTC. Protein sequence: CASSPTGPRYEQYF.

The gene calls are TRBV20-1 and TRBJ2-7, with D possibly being TRBD2 (7 bases). Trimming left V 5 bases short and J 1 base short, with 15 bases between. CDR1 and CDR2 from the germline V gene are DFQATT and SNEGSKA (reference sequence). The CDR3 sequence is 14 residues long. This CDR3 reads CSARRGGMSYEQYF. CDR3 nucleotides: TGCAGTGCTCGGAGGGGGGGGATGTCCTACGAGCAGTACTTC.

The chain joins TRBV5-1 to TRBJ1-1, with D perhaps TRBD1 (5 bases). Deletions cut 6 bases from V and 6 bases from J, with 21 bases between. Germline lookup yields CDR1 SGHRS and CDR2 YFSETQ. There are 15 residues in the CDR3. The CDR3 DNA sequence: TGCGCCAGCAACCGGGGCCCCTCACCGGGGGCTGAAGCTTTCTTT. Protein product: CASNRGPSPGAEAFF.

V usage is TRBV30 and J usage is TRBJ2-1; D might be TRBD2 (5 bases). CDR1 and CDR2 (germline): GTSNPN, SVGIG (reference sequence). The CDR3 runs 11 residues. The V gene lost 0 bases and the J gene lost 15 bases, with 12 bases spanning the gap. CDR3 nucleotide sequence: TGTGCCTGGAGTGTCGGCAGCCGGGGGTTCTTC. Residues: CAWSVGSRGFF.

The chain couples TRBV6-2 or TRBV6-3 to TRBJ2-7, with TRBD1 identical over 7 bases. Germline V gene lookup returns CDR1 MNHEY and CDR2 SVGEGT. The CDR3 sequence is 15 residues long. V lost 2 bases, J lost 5 bases, and 9 bases stayed unmatched. The DNA of the CDR3 is TGTGCCAGCAGTTACGGGGTGACAGGGAGCCACGAGCAGTACTTC. This sequence encodes CASSYGVTGSHEQYF.

V usage is TRBV29-1 and J usage is TRBJ2-7; possibly TRBD2 for D (5 bases). Trimming shortened V by 6 bases and J by 2 bases, and 8 bases separated the two germline ends. Germline assignment: CDR1 SQVTM and CDR2 ANQGSEA. The CDR3 sequence is 11 residues long. CDR3 nucleotides: TGCAGCGTGGGAGACCCCTACGAGCAGTACTTC. Translated: CSVGDPYEQYF.

The chain combines TRBV14 with TRBJ2-5, with TRBD1 identical over 8 bases. V was clipped by 1 base and J by 0 bases; unmatched bases: 4. Germline V lookup: CDR1 SGHDN, CDR2 FVKESK. The CDR3 covers 16 residues. The CDR3 loop is CASSQGTGSYQETQYF. CDR3 DNA sequence: TGTGCCAGCAGCCAAGGGACAGGGTCCTACCAAGAGACCCAGTACTTC.

V gene TRBV5-4 combines with J gene TRBJ2-3; D could derive from TRBD1 or TRBD2 (6 bases each). Between the trimmed V and J ends, which lost 4 bases and 2 bases, there was a span of 17 bases. The CDR3 consists of 16 residues. Germline-derived CDR1 and CDR2 are SGHNT and YYREEE (reference sequence). CDR3: CASSGGGTAYTDTQYF. The DNA of the CDR3 is TGTGCCAGCAGCGGAGGGGGGACTGCTTACACAGATACGCAGTATTTT.

This chain uses TRBV28 with TRBJ2-3; 9 nucleotides match TRBD2. The V gene's germline CDR1 is MDHEN and CDR2 SYDVKM. V shed 8 bases and J 2 bases; nucleotides not matched to a gene: 5. The CDR3 loop spans 14 amino acids. This chain's CDR3 is CASLTSGPTDTQYF. The CDR3 DNA reads as TGTGCCAGCCTGACTAGCGGACCCACAGATACGCAGTATTTT. Together with reference TRBV28 and TRBJ2-3, the CDR3 gives the full variable domain: DVKVTQSSRYLVKRTGEKVFLECVQDMDHENMFWYRQDPGLGLRLIYFSYDVKMKEKGDIPEGYSVSREKKERFSLILESASTNQTSMYLCASLTSGPTDTQYFGPGTRLTVL.

The chain is built from TRBV6-5 and TRBJ2-2; D possibly corresponds to TRBD1 (6 bases). Germline V gene sequence: CDR1 MNHEY, CDR2 SVGAGI. The CDR3 length is 14 residues. V lost 4 bases and J 2 bases, leaving 8 bases between the germline ends. The CDR3 region is CASSLQGNTGELFF. CDR3 DNA sequence: TGTGCCAGCAGTTTACAGGGAAACACCGGGGAGCTGTTTTTT.

This sequence joins TRBV29-1 and TRBJ1-1; D is ambiguous. With 0 bases removed from V and 5 bases from J, the gap between germline ends came to 10 bases. Looked up from germline, CDR1 is SQVTM and CDR2 is ANQGSEA. There are 13 residues in the CDR3. The CDR3 is CSVEDSPGTEAFF. CDR3 nucleotide sequence: TGCAGCGTTGAAGACAGCCCCGGAACTGAAGCTTTCTTT.

The chain recombines TRBV29-1 with TRBJ2-1; D call uncertain. V lost 1 base and J 8 bases, leaving 9 bases between the germline ends. The CDR3 is 12 residues long. Per germline, CDR1 SQVTM and CDR2 ANQGSEA. Written as DNA, the CDR3 is TGCAGCGTTGAAGCCGTCGCCGATGAGCAGTTCTTC. This gives the protein CSVEAVADEQFF.

This chain uses TRBV19 with TRBJ1-2, with 8 bases fitting TRBD1. Trimming took 5 bases from V and 8 from J; bases not matched to a gene: 10. The germline V gene encodes CDR1 LNHDA and CDR2 SQIVND (reference sequence). The CDR3 spans 14 residues. CDR3 residues: CASSASGTGFGYTF. The CDR3 bases are TGTGCCAGTAGTGCGAGCGGGACAGGTTTCGGCTACACCTTC.

The gene calls are TRBV29-1 and TRBJ1-1, with D uncertain. The CDR3 consists of 14 residues. Between the trimmed V and J ends, which lost 7 bases and 7 bases, there was a span of 22 bases. Germline CDR1 SQVTM, CDR2 ANQGSEA. The CDR3 sequence is CSASPGILSHEAFF. The CDR3 DNA sequence: TGCAGCGCTTCACCAGGAATCTTATCACATGAAGCTTTCTTT.

The rearrangement links TRBV12-3 or TRBV12-4 to TRBJ1-2; D perhaps matches TRBD1 (6 bases). The CDR3 has 17 amino acids. With 3 bases removed from V and 1 base from J, the gap between germline ends came to 18 bases. The CDR3 DNA is TGTGCCAGCAGTTTCCAGGGGCAGGGGCTAAGTAACTATGGCTACACCTTC. This encodes CASSFQGQGLSNYGYTF.

The chain links TRBV20-1 to TRBJ1-5, with TRBD1 matching 11 bases. The CDR3 consists of 15 residues. CDR1 is DFQATT, CDR2 SNEGSKA, per germline (reference sequence). Losses at the gene ends were 2 bases for V and 3 bases for J; bases not matched to a gene: 3. The CDR3 nucleotides read TGCAGTGCTAGAAATGGACAGGGGGCCAATCAGCCCCAGCATTTT. Translation: CSARNGQGANQPQHF.

The chain employs TRBV20-1 and TRBJ2-4, with a weak D call TRBD2 (5 bases). The CDR3 consists of 15 residues. CDR1 is DFQATT, CDR2 SNEGSKA, per germline (reference sequence). Trimming cost V 1 base and J 0 bases, with 10 bases left between them. The CDR3 here is CSARAPAEAKNIQYF. The CDR3 DNA reads TGCAGTGCTAGAGCCCCAGCGGAAGCCAAAAACATTCAGTACTTC.

V usage is TRBV20-1 and J usage is TRBJ2-1, with 12 nucleotides matching TRBD2. The length of the CDR3 is 15 residues. CDR1 and CDR2 (germline): DFQATT, SNEGSKA (reference sequence). The J segment lost 4 bases and the V segment lost 6 bases, leaving 7 bases of the junction unmatched. In DNA form, the CDR3 reads TGCAGTGCCCGACGGACTAGCGGGATATACAATGAGCAGTTCTTC. Its translation is CSARRTSGIYNEQFF.

This rearrangement joins TRBV4-1 to TRBJ2-3; perhaps TRBD1 as D (5 bases). This CDR3 region has 16 residues. Trimming took 0 bases from V and 2 from J, leaving 12 bases between them. Germline CDR1 reads MGHRA; CDR2 reads YSYEKL. CDR3: CASSQDRQGYTDTQYF. The CDR3 nucleotides read TGCGCCAGCAGCCAAGATCGGCAGGGCTACACAGATACGCAGTATTTT.

The chain is built from TRBV7-9 and TRBJ1-1; no clear D. Trimming left V 1 base short and J 4 bases short, with 10 bases between. Per germline, CDR1 SEHNR and CDR2 FQNEAQ (reference sequence). There are 14 residues in the CDR3. This CDR3 reads CASSLGLMGTEAFF. In DNA, the CDR3 is TGTGCCAGCAGCTTAGGGTTGATGGGCACTGAAGCTTTCTTT.

The chain links TRBV29-1 to TRBJ2-1, with D uncertain. This CDR3 has 14 amino acids. V lost 5 bases, J lost 0 bases, and 11 bases lay in between. CDR1 is SQVTM and CDR2 is ANQGSEA in the germline V gene. CDR3 in amino acids: CSVNERSSYNEQFF. In DNA form, the CDR3 reads TGCAGCGTTAATGAGAGGAGCTCCTACAATGAGCAGTTCTTC.

The V call is TRBV6-6, the J call TRBJ2-6; D uncertain. From germline, CDR1 is MNHNY and CDR2 SVGAGI (reference sequence). CDR3 length: 15 residues. Trimming shortened V by 7 bases and J by 0 bases, and 10 bases separated the two germline ends. DNA for the CDR3: TGTGCCAGCACCCTAGGAAGCTCTGGGGCCAACGTCCTGACTTTC. Protein sequence: CASTLGSSGANVLTF.